This TCR beta chain was identified during a study of control samples from healthy donors and cancer patients. This CDR3 contains 13 residues. Germline CDR1 and CDR2: SGHAT and FQNNGV. V dropped 5 bases and J dropped 5 bases, with 12 bases sitting between them. Sequencing used immunoSEQ multiplex PCR; TCRdb keeps in-frame clones, though not all of them. Of about 160,000 clones in the sample, roughly 94% were seen once. This chain links TRBV11-2 with TRBJ1-1; no firm D call. This clonotype originated in a man in his 60s with colorectal cancer. Sequenced input: PBMCs. The CDR3 here is CASSPDRQTEAFF. DNA for the CDR3: TGTGCCAGCAGCCCTGACCGCCAGACTGAAGCTTTCTTT.